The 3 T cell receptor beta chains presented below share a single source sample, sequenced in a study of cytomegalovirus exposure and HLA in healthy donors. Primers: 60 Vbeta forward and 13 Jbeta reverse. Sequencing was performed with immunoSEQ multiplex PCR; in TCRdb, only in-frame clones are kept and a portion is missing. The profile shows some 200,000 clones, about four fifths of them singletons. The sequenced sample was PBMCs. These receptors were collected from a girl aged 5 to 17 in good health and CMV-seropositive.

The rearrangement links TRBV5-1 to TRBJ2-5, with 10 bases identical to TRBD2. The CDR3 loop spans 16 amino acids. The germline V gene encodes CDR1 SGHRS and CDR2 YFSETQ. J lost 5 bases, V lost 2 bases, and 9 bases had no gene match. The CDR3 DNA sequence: TGCGCCAGCAGCTTAAGCGGGGGGGCCGGGGGCGAGACCCAGTACTTC. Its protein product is CASSLSGGAGGETQYF.

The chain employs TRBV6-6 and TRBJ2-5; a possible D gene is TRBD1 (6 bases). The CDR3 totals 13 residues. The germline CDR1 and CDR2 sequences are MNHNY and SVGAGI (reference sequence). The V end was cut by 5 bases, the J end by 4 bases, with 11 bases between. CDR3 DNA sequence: TGTGCCAGCAGTCAACTACAGGGAGAGACCCAGTACTTC. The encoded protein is CASSQLQGETQYF.

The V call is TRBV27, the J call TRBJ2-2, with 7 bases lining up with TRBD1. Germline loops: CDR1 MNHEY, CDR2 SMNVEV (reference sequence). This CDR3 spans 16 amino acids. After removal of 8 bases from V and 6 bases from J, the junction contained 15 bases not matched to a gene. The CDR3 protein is CASVLGTAKGAGELFF. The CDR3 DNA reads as TGTGCCAGCGTACTTGGGACAGCAAAGGGCGCCGGGGAGCTGTTTTTT.